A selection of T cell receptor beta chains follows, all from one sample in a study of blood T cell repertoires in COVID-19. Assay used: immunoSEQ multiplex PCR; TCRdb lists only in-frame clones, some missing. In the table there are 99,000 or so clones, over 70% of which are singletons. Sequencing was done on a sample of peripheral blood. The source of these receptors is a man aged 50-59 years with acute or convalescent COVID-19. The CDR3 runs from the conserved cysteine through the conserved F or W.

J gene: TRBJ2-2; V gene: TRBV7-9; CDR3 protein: CASSLDSRTGRELFF
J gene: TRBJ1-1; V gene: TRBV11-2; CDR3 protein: CASSLGPTEAFF
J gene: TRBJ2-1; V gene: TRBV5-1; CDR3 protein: CASSPGLAVGVDEQFF
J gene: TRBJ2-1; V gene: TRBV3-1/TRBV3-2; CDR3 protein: CASSQGLAHEQFF
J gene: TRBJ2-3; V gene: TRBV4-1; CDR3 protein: CASSQAWAATDTQYF
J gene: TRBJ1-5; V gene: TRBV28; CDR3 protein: CASSWTDRNQPQHF
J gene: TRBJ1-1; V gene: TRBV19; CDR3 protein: CASGGAPLGTEAFF
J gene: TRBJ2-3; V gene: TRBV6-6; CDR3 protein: CASGAPSTDTQYF
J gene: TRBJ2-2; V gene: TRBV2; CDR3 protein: CASSGSSGSAGELFF
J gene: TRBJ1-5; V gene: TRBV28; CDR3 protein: CASSPGQVNQPQHF
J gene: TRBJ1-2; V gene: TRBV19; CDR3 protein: CASSAQGDNYGYTF
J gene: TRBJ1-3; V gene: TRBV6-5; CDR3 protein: CASSSGHSGNTIYF
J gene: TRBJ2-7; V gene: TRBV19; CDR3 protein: CASSIEGTANSYEQYF
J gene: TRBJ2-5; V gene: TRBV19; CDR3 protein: CASSTGDRNQETQYF
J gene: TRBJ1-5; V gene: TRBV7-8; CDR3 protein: CASSPMDSDSNQPQHF
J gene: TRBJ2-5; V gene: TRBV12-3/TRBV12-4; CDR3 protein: CASSPENQETQYF
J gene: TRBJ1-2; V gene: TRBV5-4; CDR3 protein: CASNPGQGGSYTF
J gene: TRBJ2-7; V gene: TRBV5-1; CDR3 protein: CASSPIRAGSSYEQYF
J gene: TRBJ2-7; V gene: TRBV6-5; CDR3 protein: CASKDWAYEQYF
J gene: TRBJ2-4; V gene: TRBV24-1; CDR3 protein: CATQGGGENIQYF
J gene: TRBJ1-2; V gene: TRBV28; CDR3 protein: CASSLWGQGLQGYTF
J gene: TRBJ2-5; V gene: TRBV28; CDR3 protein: CASSHLGTGSQETQYF
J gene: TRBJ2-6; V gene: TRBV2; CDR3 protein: CASRRDPAPGANVLTF
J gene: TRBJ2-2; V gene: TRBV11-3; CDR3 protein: CASSLRTPPNTGELFF
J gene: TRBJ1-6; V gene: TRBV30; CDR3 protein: CAWRRTSNSPLHF
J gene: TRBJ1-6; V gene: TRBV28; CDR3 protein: CASSFPRQGAGTYNSPLHF
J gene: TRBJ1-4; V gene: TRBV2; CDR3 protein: CATSGGLNEKLFF
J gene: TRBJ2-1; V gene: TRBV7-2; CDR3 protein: CASSPRDSPYNEQFF
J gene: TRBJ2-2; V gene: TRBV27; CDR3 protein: CASRSLAGGPRTGELFF
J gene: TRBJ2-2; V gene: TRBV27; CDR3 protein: CASGRGSGELFF
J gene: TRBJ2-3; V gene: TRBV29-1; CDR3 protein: CSVESSLGQGGTDTQYF
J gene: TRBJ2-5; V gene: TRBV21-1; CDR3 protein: CASWRDRQETQYF
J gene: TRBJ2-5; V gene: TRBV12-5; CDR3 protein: CASGLVGAGGETQYF
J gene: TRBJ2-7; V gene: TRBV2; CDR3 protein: CASMRRTRLDEQYF
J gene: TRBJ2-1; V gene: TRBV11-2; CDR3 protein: CASSLAGWAYNEQFF
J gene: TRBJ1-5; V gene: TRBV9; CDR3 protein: CASSAGPGGNQPQHF
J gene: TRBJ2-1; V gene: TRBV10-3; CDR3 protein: CAINQENEQFF
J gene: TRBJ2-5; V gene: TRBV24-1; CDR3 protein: CATSDLVGGETQYF
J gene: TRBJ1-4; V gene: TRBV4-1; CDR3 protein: CASSQVFGVSTNEKLFF
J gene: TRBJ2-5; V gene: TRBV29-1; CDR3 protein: CSVSRETQYF
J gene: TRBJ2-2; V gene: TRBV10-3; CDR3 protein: CAITKVSGSSGELFF
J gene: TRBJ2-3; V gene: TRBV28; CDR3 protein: CASSLSGASTDTQYF
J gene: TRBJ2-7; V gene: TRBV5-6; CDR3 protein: CASSLLSGSYEQYF
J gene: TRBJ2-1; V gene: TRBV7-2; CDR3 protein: CASSLERLPGLNEQFF
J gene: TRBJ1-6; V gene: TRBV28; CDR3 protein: CASSLLQGAFLSPLHF
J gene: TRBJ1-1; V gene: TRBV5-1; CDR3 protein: CASSLKGTGGSEAFF
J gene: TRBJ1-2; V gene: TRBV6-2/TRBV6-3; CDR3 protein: CASSQGRSRRAF
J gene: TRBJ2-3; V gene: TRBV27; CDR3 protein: CASSFPDTQYF
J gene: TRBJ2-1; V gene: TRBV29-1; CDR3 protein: CSVVGTGRNEQFF
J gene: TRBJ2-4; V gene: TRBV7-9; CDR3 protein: CASSDRLAQNIQYF
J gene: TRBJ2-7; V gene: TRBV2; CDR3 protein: CASSGGQGVEQYF
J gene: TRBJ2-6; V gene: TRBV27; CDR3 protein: CASSPHTNSGANVLTF
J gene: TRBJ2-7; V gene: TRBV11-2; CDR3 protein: CASSLDITYEQYF
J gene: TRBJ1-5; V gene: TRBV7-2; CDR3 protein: CASSLAGEQPQHF
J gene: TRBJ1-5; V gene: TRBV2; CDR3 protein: CASSSSGGNQPQHF
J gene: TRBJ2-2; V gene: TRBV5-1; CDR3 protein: CASSSSGSPNTGELFF
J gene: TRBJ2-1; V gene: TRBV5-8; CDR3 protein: CASSLWGEGANEQFF
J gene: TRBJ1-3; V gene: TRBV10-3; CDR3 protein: CAISRQGSSGNTIYF